Listed here are 9 T cell receptor beta chains from one sample, sequenced in a study of response to subunit inactivated influenza vaccine. Using its own MiXCR run on the RT-PCR reads, TCRdb lists one record per CDR3 protein. The table lists 860,000 or so distinct CDR3 sequences, about 20% of them singletons. Sequencing used PBMCs from blood, obtained roughly 5 days after vaccination. The origin of the receptors is a man aged 50-59 years who received an inactivated influenza vaccine.

This clonotype has a count of ten or more. The chain carries TRBV6-5 and TRBJ1-1, with 8 bases fitting TRBD1. The CDR3 runs 14 residues. With V trimmed by 2 bases and J by 1 base, 0 bases remained unmatched. CDR1 and CDR2 from the germline V gene are MNHEY and SVGAGI. The CDR3 nucleotides are TGTGCCAGCAGTTACGGACAGGGGAACACTGAAGCTTTCTTT. Translation: CASSYGQGNTEAFF.

V gene TRBV5-1 combines with J gene TRBJ2-5; D may match TRBD1 or TRBD2 (5 bases each). Trimming removed 0 bases from V and 5 bases from J, with 8 bases in between. The CDR3 contains 13 residues. Per the germline V gene, CDR1 is SGHRS and CDR2 is YFSETQ. The CDR3 region has the DNA TGCGCCAGCAGCTTGGAATGGGACGAGACCCAGTACTTC. Its translation: CASSLEWDETQYF.

This clonotype was counted between two and nine times. The chain combines TRBV9 with TRBJ2-1; no firm D call. V gave up 4 bases and J gave up 6 bases, with 11 bases separating them. The CDR3 spans 13 residues. Per the germline V gene, CDR1 is SGDLS and CDR2 is YYNGEE. CDR3 region: CASSSGLFNEQFF. The CDR3 DNA sequence: TGTGCCAGCAGCTCGGGTTTATTCAATGAGCAGTTCTTC.

The genes are TRBV28 and TRBJ2-5; perhaps TRBD2 as D (7 bases). Germline CDR1 reads MDHEN; CDR2 reads SYDVKM. The CDR3 totals 17 residues. V lost 2 bases and J lost 4, with 20 bases in between. CDR3 sequence reads: CASSLSGDYRRGETQYF. The CDR3 DNA follows: TGTGCCAGCAGTTTAAGTGGGGACTATCGCAGGGGAGAGACCCAGTACTTC.

This clonotype has more than one count but fewer than ten. The rearrangement joins TRBV20-1 to TRBJ2-1; 9 bases fit TRBD1. Per the germline V gene, CDR1 is DFQATT and CDR2 is SNEGSKA (reference sequence). J lost 1 base, V lost 6 bases, and 10 bases had no gene match. This CDR3 region has 16 residues. The CDR3 DNA sequence: TGCAGTGCCCCCCCACAGGGGGCGCCGTCCTACAATGAGCAGTTCTTC. It specifies CSAPPQGAPSYNEQFF.

This sequence joins TRBV6-2 or TRBV6-3 and TRBJ1-5; D remains unclear. Per the germline V gene, CDR1 is MNHEY and CDR2 is SVGEGT. The ends were cut back, 5 bases at V and 4 bases at J, with 3 bases in the middle. This CDR3 comprises 11 residues. DNA for the CDR3: TGTGCCAGCAGTCCAAATCAGCCCCAGCATTTT. It is translated as CASSPNQPQHF.

The gene calls are TRBV20-1 and TRBJ2-1, with D possibly TRBD2 on 6 matching bases. Per germline, CDR1 DFQATT and CDR2 SNEGSKA (reference sequence). The CDR3 runs to 15 residues. Between the trimmed V and J ends, which lost 3 bases and 0 bases, there was a span of 12 bases. CDR3 sequence: CSARGGPRSYNEQFF. The CDR3 bases are TGCAGTGCTAGGGGGGGACCGCGCTCCTACAATGAGCAGTTCTTC.

The chain uses TRBV15 and TRBJ2-2; a weak D match, TRBD1 (5 bases). The V and J ends lost 1 base and 8 bases respectively, with 11 bases between them. CDR3 size: 14 residues. Germline V gene data show CDR1 as LNHNV and CDR2 as YYDKDF (reference sequence). In DNA form, the CDR3 reads TGTGCCACCAGCAGAGGGACATCAGGTGGGGAGCTGTTTTTT. Its protein is CATSRGTSGGELFF.

This clonotype was seen only a few times. CDR3 sequence: CAGLTGLEVAGTHLQETQYF. CDR3 DNA sequence: TGCGCCGGCTTGACAGGGCTGGAGGTAGCGGGGACACACCTACAAGAGACCCAGTACTTC. The chain uses TRBV10-2 and TRBJ2-5, with D maybe TRBD2 (8 bases). Trimming removed 11 bases at V and 2 bases at J, with 36 bases between. Per germline, CDR1 WSHSY and CDR2 SAAADI. CDR3 length: 20 residues.